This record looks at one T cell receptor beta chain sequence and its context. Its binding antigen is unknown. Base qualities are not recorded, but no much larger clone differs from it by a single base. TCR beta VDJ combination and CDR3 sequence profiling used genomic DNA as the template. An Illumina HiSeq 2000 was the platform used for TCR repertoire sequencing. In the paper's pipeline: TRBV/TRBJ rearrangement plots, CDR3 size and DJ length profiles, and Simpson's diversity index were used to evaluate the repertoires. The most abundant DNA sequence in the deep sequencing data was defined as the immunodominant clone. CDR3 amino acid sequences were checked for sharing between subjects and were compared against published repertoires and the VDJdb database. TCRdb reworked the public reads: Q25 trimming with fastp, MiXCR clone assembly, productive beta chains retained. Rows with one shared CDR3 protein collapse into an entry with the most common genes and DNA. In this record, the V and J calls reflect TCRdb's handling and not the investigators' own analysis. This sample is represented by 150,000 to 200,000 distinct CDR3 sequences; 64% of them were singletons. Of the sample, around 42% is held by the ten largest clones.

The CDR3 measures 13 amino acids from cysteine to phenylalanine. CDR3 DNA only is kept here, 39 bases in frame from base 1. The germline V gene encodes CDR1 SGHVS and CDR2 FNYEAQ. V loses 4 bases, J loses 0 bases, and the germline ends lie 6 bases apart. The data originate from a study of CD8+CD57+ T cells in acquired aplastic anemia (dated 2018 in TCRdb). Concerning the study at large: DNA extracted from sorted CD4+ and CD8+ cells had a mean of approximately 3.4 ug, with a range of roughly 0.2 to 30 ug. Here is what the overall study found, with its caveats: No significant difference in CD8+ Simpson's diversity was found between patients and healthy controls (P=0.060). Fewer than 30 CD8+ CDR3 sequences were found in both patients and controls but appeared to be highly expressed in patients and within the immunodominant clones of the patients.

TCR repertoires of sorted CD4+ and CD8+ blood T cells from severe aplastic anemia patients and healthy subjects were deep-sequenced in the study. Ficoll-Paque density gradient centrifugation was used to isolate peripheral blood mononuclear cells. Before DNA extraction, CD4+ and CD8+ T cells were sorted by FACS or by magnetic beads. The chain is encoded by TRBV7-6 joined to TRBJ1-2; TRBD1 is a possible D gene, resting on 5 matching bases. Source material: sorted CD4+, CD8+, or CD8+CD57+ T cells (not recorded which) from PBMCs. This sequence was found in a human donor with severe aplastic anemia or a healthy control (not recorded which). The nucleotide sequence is TGTGCCAGCAGCTCGACAGCTAACTATGGCTACACCTTC. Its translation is CASSSTANYGYTF.